This entry features one T cell receptor (beta chain) sequence. What it binds is not known. Time point: patch test 1, 2 weeks after DPC sensitization. Treatment reported: therapeutic diphenylcyclopropenone sensitization with weekly scalp DPC. Ahead of each patch test application, blood was drawn. Every donor had alopecia and was 18 to 70 years old; all were suitable for DPC. Germline loops: CDR1 DFQATT, CDR2 SNEGSKA (reference sequence). This CDR3 region has 16 residues. The junction had 10 bases not matched to a gene; V was cut back by 0 bases and J by 5 bases. This entry comes from a study of human T cells and chemical hapten exposure. General study results and limits: The donors suffered from alopecia, so their immune response may not match that of healthy people. TCRs at high frequency, those above 1 in 1000, did not change with DPC sensitization.

TCRdb passed the RACE reads through MiXCR, listing each CDR3 protein once. The sample lists 180,000 or so distinct CDR3 sequences, roughly 15% occurring once. This sample comprised whole blood, obtained in connection with sensitization to the hapten diphenylcyclopropenone (DPC). This sequence joins TRBV20-1 and TRBJ2-1; TRBD2 agrees at 7 bases. This TCR was sampled from a young woman with alopecia areata. Some clones in this sample may be carry-over from other donors' samples. CDR3 sequence: CSARDPWLAEDNEQFF. The CDR3 DNA sequence: TGCAGTGCTAGAGATCCTTGGCTAGCGGAAGACAATGAGCAGTTCTTC.